Listed here are 8 T cell receptor beta chains from one sample, sequenced in a study of control samples from healthy donors and cancer patients. Here immunoSEQ multiplex PCR was the method, and the copy in TCRdb shows in-frame clones only, minus some. The sample comprises approximately 87,000 clones, 80% to 95% of which are singletons, and around 1.3% rests with the top ten. The material sequenced was PBMCs. These receptors all stem from a woman aged 40 to 50 with lung cancer.

In nucleotides, the CDR3 is TGTGCCAGCAGCTTCTACAGGGCGGTCAACGAGCAGTACTTC. Translated: CASSFYRAVNEQYF. The chain employs TRBV5-6 and TRBJ2-7, with a weak D call TRBD1 (6 bases). The CDR3 is 14 residues long. V lost 2 bases and J lost 5, with 14 bases in between. Germline CDR1 and CDR2: SGHDT and YYEEEE.

The chain uses TRBV19 and TRBJ1-4, with 7 bases that match TRBD1. J lost 0 bases, V lost 4 bases, and 8 bases had no gene match. CDR1 is LNHDA and CDR2 is SQIVND in the germline V gene (reference sequence). This CDR3 has 17 residues. DNA of the CDR3: TGTGCCAGTAGTAGCCGGACAGGACCTGCAACTAATGAAAAACTGTTTTTT. Its translation is CASSSRTGPATNEKLFF.

The V gene is TRBV27, the J gene TRBJ1-6; the D gene is possibly TRBD1 (6 bases). CDR3 size: 15 residues. Trimming removed 0 bases from V and 11 bases from J, with 14 bases in between. From germline, CDR1 is MNHEY and CDR2 SMNVEV (reference sequence). The CDR3 protein is CASSLSRGARAPLHF. The CDR3 DNA is TGTGCCAGCAGTTTATCGCGGGGGGCCCGGGCACCCCTCCACTTT.

The chain carries TRBV30 and TRBJ1-4; 7 bases line up with TRBD1. V lost 5 bases to trimming and J lost 10 bases; unmatched junction nucleotides: 10. Germline loops: CDR1 GTSNPN, CDR2 SVGIG (reference sequence). The CDR3 length is 13 residues. This CDR3 is CAWDGGDRGKLFF. The CDR3, as DNA: TGTGCCTGGGATGGGGGGGACAGAGGAAAACTGTTTTTT.

The chain combines TRBV6-5 with TRBJ2-7; unclear D gene. CDR3 size: 11 residues. Trimming cost V 5 bases and J 3 bases, with 5 bases left between them. Germline CDR1 reads MNHEY; CDR2 reads SVGAGI. The CDR3 spells CASSTNYEQYF. The CDR3 DNA is TGTGCCAGCAGTACAAACTACGAGCAGTACTTC.

The gene calls are TRBV30 and TRBJ1-2; D possibly corresponds to TRBD1 (6 bases). From germline, CDR1 is GTSNPN and CDR2 SVGIG (reference sequence). The CDR3 is 11 amino acids. Trimming stripped 4 bases from V and 8 bases from J, with 11 bases between. The CDR3 spells CAWNQGWGYTF. The CDR3 coding sequence is TGTGCCTGGAACCAGGGGTGGGGCTACACCTTC.

The chain joins TRBV19 to TRBJ1-2; TRBD1 aligns across 8 bases. Trimming cost V 1 base and J 1 base; bases outside gene matches: 5. This CDR3 is built from 16 residues. The V gene's germline CDR1 is LNHDA and CDR2 SQIVND (reference sequence). This CDR3 is CASSIGQGTYNYGYTF. DNA of the CDR3: TGTGCCAGTAGTATAGGACAGGGGACTTATAACTATGGCTACACCTTC.

The V gene is TRBV4-1, the J gene TRBJ1-5, with D possibly being TRBD1 (5 bases). The length of the CDR3 is 14 residues. V was cut by 3 bases and J by 4 bases, with 10 bases left in between. Germline loops: CDR1 MGHRA, CDR2 YSYEKL. This CDR3 reads CASSHRAGNQPQHF. CDR3 bases: TGCGCCAGCAGCCATCGGGCAGGGAATCAGCCCCAGCATTTT.